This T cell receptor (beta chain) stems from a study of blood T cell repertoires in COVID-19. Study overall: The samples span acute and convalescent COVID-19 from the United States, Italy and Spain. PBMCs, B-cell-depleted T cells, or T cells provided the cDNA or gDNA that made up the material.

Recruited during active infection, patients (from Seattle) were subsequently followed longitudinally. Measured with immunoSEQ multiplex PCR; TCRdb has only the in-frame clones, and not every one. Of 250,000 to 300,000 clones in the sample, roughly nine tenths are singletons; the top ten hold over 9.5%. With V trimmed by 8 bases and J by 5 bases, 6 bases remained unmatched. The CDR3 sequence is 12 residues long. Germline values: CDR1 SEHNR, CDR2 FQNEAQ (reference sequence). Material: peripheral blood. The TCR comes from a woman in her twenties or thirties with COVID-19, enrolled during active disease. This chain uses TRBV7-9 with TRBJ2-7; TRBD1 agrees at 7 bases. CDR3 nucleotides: TGTGCCAGCTCTCACAGGGGCGACGAGCAGTACTTC. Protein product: CASSHRGDEQYF. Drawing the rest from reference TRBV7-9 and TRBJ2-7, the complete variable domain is DTGVSQNPRHKITKRGQNVTFRCDPISEHNRLYWYRQTLGQGPEFLTYFQNEAQLEKSRLLSDRFSAERPKGSFSTLEIQRTEQGDSAMYLCASSHRGDEQYFGPGTRLTVT.